Given below is one T cell receptor beta chain in context. Its antigen is undetermined. This sample was included in a study of shared clonotypes between healthy human individuals. Study-level results: Lower generation probabilities were found for non-shared clonotypes than for those shared by all four donors.

Germline V gene sequence: CDR1 MNHEY, CDR2 SMNVEV (reference sequence). There are 14 residues in the CDR3. Trimming removed 2 bases from V and 7 bases from J, with 11 bases in between. Profiled with immunoSEQ multiplex PCR; TCRdb holds only in-frame clones, not every one. The repertoire holds around 1.5 million clones, with 98% as singletons. CD4+ cells underwent separation, giving CD45RA+ naive and CD45RA-negative memory subsets. What was sequenced was naive CD4+ T cells sorted from blood. Regarding subset: CD45RA+ positively selected. The clonotype originates from a man between 25 and 39 years old in good health. V and J are TRBV27 and TRBJ2-2; D remains ambiguous. For the CDR3, the DNA is TGTGCCAGCAGTTTAGGCCAAGTGTACGGGGAGCTGTTTTTT. It codes for CASSLGQVYGELFF.